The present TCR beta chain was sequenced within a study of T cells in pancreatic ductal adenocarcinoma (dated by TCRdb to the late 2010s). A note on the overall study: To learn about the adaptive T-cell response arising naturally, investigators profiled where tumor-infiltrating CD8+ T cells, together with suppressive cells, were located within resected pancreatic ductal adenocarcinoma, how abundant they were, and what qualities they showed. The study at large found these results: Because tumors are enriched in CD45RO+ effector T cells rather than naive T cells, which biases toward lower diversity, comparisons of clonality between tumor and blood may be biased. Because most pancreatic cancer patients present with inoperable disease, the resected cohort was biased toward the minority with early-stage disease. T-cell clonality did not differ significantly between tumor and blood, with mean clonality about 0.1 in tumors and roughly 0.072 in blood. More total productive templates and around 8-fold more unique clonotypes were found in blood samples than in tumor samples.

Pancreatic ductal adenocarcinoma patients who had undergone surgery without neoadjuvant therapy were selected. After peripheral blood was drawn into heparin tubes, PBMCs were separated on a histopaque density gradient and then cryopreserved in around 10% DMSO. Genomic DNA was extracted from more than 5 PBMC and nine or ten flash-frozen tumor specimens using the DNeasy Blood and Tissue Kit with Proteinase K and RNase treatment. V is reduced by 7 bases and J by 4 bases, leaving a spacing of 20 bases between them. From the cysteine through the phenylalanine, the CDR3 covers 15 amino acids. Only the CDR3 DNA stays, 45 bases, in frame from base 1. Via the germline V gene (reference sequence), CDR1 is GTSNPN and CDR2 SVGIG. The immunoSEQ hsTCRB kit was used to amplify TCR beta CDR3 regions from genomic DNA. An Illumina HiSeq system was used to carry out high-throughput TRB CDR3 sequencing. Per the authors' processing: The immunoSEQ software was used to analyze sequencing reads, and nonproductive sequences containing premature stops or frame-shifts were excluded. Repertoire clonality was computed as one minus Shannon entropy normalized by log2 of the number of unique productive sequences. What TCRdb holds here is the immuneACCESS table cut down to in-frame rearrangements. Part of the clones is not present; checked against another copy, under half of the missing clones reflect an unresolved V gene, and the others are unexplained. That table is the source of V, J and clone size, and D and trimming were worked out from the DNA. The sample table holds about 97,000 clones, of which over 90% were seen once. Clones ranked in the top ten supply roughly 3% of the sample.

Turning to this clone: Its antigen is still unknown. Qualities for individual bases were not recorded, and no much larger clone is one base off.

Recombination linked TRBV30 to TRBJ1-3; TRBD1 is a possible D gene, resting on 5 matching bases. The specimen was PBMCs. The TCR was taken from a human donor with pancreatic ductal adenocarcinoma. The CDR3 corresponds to CASHQGIVSGNTIYF. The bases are TGTGCCTCACACCAGGGTATTGTTTCGGGAAACACCATATATTTT.